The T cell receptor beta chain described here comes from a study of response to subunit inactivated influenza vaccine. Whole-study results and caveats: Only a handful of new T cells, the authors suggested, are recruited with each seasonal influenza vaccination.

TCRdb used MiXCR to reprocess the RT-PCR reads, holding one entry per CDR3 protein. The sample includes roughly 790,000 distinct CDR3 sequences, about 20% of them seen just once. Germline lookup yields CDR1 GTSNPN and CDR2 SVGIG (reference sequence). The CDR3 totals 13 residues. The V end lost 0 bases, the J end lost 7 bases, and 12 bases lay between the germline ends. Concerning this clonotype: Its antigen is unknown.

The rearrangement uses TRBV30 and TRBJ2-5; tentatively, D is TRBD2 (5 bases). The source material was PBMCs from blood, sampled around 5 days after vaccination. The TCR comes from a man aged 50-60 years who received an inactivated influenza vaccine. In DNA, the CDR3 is TGTGCCTGGAGTGTAGCCGGGGTGGGGACCCAGTACTTC. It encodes CAWSVAGVGTQYF. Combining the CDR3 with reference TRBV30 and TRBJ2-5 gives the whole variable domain SQTIHQWPATLVQPVGSPLSLECTVEGTSNPNLYWYRQAAGRGLQLLFYSVGIGQISSEVPQNLSASRPQDRQFILSSKKLLLSDSGFYLCAWSVAGVGTQYFGPGTRLLVL.